This T cell receptor (beta chain) was found in a study of control samples from healthy donors and cancer patients. The ends lost 6 bases at V and 0 bases at J; junction bases unmatched: 12. Germline V CDR1 and CDR2: SGHDT, YYEEEE. This CDR3 has 17 residues. TCRdb's copy holds only in-frame clones and misses some; the assay was immunoSEQ multiplex PCR. The sample shows roughly 130,000 clones, approximately 91% of them seen only once. The gene calls are TRBV5-6 and TRBJ2-1; 7 bases are a match to TRBD2. The sample taken for sequencing was blood. The receptor's source is a man in his fifties in good health. CDR3 region: CASTFVLGGSSYNEQFF. The CDR3 DNA sequence: TGTGCCAGCACCTTCGTTTTGGGGGGGAGCTCCTACAATGAGCAGTTCTTC.